This record covers a single T cell receptor (beta chain). Germline CDR1 is MDHEN and CDR2 is SYDVKM. V lost 7 bases and J lost 2, with 11 bases in between. This CDR3 contains 13 residues. This specimen comes from a study of cytomegalovirus exposure and HLA in healthy donors. PCR was performed using 60 Vbeta and 13 Jbeta primers. TCRdb keeps only in-frame clones here, not all; method: immunoSEQ multiplex PCR. The data contain 80,000 to 100,000 clones, 79% of them singletons. The chain links TRBV28 to TRBJ1-1, with D perhaps matching TRBD1 (6 bases). The receptor's source is a male donor in good health and CMV-seropositive. Source material: PBMCs. CDR3 loop: CASIKDSNTEAFF. CDR3 bases: TGTGCCAGCATCAAGGACAGCAACACTGAAGCTTTCTTT.